This paragraph covers one TCR beta chain sequence. Its antigen target is currently unknown. The record has no base qualities; no much larger clone is one base away. The germline V gene sets CDR1 to SGHRS and CDR2 to YFSETQ. V and J are truncated by 2 bases and 3 bases respectively, leaving an intervening sequence of 17 bases. Counted from cysteine to phenylalanine, this CDR3 has 16 amino acids. Solely the CDR3 DNA is kept, with 48 bases framed from the first base. The sample originates from a study of PD-1 blockade in classical Hodgkin lymphoma (TCRdb year 2020). Turning to the overall study: Nivolumab dosing was 3 mg/kg intravenously every 2 weeks, continuing until either disease progression or unacceptable toxicity. To define a peripheral blood immune signature of response to PD-1 blockade in classical Hodgkin lymphoma, the study combined TCR beta sequencing with CyTOF. What the study reported, not specific to this receptor: By C4D1, a significant rise was seen in CD4+ TCR diversity but not in CD8+ TCR diversity (p=0.0027 vs p=0.16), and the rise was most apparent among complete responders (p=0.02). Only a single clinical trial cohort was studied, and what caused the repertoire differences, possibly disease activity or prior therapy, remained undefined. Baseline TCR diversity was reported to be lower in newly diagnosed patients than in healthy donors and to be lower still in relapsed/refractory patients. Trial patients with a complete response had baseline diversity similar to that of newly diagnosed patients, while partial responders and progressors had significantly lower diversity. Diversity was lower in patients who began nivolumab less than 1 year after ASCT, so these patients were left out of later analyses to avoid confounding by immune reconstitution.

The Qiagen DNeasy kit was used to extract genomic DNA both from unsorted PBMCs and from the negatively selected CD4+ and CD8+ fractions. Using primers that anneal to V and J segments, immunoSEQ multiplex PCR amplified the TCR beta CDR3 regions. A synthetic immune receptor repertoire was used to minimize amplification bias, and remaining bias was computationally removed after sequencing. As for how the authors treated the data: Custom Python scripts were used to quantify repertoire diversity as the Shannon entropy index. Unsorted, CD4+ and CD8+ repertoires were analyzed separately, except in combined analyses where CD4+ and CD8+ sequences were merged in silico. A clone was considered expanded if an increase in frequency of at least 2-fold after treatment relative to C1D1 was found, and a pseudocount of 0.5 was applied to clones undetected at baseline. Singleton clones were defined as clones with 0 or 1 copy at C1D1, and non-singleton clones were defined as clones with 2 or more copies. By matching protein sequences in sorted samples from the same patient, clones expanded in unsorted samples were annotated as CD4+, CD8+ or unknown. Wilcoxon tests on paired samples were used to test changes in diversity from C1D1 to C4D1. TCRdb retrieved this table from immuneACCESS and kept in-frame rearrangements only. Not all clones are present; in checked studies, unresolved V genes account for under half, and no reason is known for the remainder. V, J and clone size derive from that table, while D and trimming were established from the DNA sequence. Within this sample are around 37,000 clones, with about 90% of them counted one time only. Roughly 0.3% of the sample comes from the top ten.

Taken with the paper, the label for time point translates to: cycle 4 day 1 (C4D1), after 6 weeks of nivolumab. All trial patients had relapsed after autologous stem cell transplantation, with cohorts A, B and C differing in prior brentuximab vedotin exposure. A Miltenyi CD4+ T cell isolation kit was used for magnetic negative selection to purify CD4+ T cells from thawed PBMCs. The trial cohort was composed of approximately 60 patients with relapsed/refractory classical Hodgkin lymphoma, for whom complete response, partial response or progressive disease was recorded as best overall response. Single-agent nivolumab was administered to trial patients in the multi-cohort phase II CheckMate 205 trial. An independent review committee assessed best overall response by applying the 2007 International Working Group response criteria. Trial PBMCs were collected immediately before nivolumab initiation (C1D1) and during therapy at cycle 2 day 1 and cycle 4 day 1. After peripheral blood was drawn into 8 mL Vacutainer Cell Preparation Tubes, PBMCs were isolated by centrifugation and then cryopreserved. Purified CD4+ and CD8+ fractions were prepared only for cases with an additional available PBMC sample. Magnetically labelled cells were removed on LS columns in a quadroMACS separator, and the flow-through was collected as the purified fraction.

This sequence uses TRBV5-1 and TRBJ1-2; matching of 6 bases hints at TRBD1 as the D gene. The sequencing here drew on CD4+ T cells from blood, taken before the fourth cycle of nivolumab. The receptor was derived from a human donor with classical Hodgkin lymphoma. The CDR3 here reads CASSFQGRMSDYGYTF. The sequence in DNA is TGCGCCAGCAGCTTCCAGGGGCGGATGTCGGACTATGGCTACACCTTC.